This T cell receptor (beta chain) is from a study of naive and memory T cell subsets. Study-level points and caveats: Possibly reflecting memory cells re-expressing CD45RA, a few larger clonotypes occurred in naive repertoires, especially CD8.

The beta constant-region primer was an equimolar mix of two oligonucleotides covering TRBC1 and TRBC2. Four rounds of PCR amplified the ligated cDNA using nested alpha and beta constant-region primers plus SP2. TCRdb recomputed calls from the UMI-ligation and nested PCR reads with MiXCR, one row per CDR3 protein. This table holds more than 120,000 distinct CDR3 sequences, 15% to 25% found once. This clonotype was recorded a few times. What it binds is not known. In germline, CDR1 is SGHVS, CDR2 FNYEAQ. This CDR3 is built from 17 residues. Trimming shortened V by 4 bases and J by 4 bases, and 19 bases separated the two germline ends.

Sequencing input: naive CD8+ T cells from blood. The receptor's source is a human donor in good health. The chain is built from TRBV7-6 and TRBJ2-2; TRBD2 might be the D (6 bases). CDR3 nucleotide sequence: TGTGCCAGCAGCTGGGTTTCGGAGGGCCCGAGCACCGGGGAGCTGTTTTTT. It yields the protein CASSWVSEGPSTGELFF.